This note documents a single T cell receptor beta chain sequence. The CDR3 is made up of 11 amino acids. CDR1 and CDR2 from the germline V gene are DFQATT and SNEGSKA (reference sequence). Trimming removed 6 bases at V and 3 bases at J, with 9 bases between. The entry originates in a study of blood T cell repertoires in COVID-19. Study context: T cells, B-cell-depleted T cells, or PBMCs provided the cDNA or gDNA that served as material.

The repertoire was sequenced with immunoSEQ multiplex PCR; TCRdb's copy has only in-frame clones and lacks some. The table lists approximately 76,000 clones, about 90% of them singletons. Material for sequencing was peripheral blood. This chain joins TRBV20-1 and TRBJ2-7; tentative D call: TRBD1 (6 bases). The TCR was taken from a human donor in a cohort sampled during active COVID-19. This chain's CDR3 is CSAPRGYEQYF. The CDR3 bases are TGCAGTGCGCCCAGGGGCTACGAGCAGTACTTC.